One and the same sample provided the 21 T cell receptor beta chains below, sequenced in a study of PD-1 blockade in classical Hodgkin lymphoma. The data were produced by immunoSEQ multiplex PCR, yet TCRdb's version contains in-frame clones alone and is incomplete. Of around 28,000 clones in the sample, less than 75% were seen once. After autologous stem cell transplantation all patients relapsed, and prior brentuximab vedotin exposure differed between cohorts. The sequences come from peripheral blood mononuclear cells (PBMCs), collected before the second cycle of nivolumab. The receptors derive from a human donor with classical Hodgkin lymphoma.

The table lists this clone with many counts. This chain connects TRBV4-1 to TRBJ1-4, with D maybe TRBD1 (5 bases). V lost 2 bases and J 5 bases, leaving 15 bases between the germline ends. CDR1 is MGHRA, CDR2 YSYEKL, per germline. The CDR3 totals 16 residues. CDR3 DNA: TGCGCCAGCAGCCAATCCGAGAGCAGGGCGAATGAAAAACTGTTTTTT. As protein: CASSQSESRANEKLFF.

The V gene is TRBV6-5, the J gene TRBJ1-3, with D possibly TRBD1 on 5 matching bases. Trimming stripped 2 bases from V and 2 bases from J, with 10 bases between. Germline-derived CDR1 and CDR2 are MNHEY and SVGAGI. The CDR3 is made up of 15 amino acids. The DNA for the CDR3 is TGTGCCAGCAGTTACCGCAGGGCTCCTGGAAACACCATATATTTT. Protein: CASSYRRAPGNTIYF.

The V gene is TRBV28, the J gene TRBJ2-7, with a possible D match to TRBD2 (6 bases). The CDR3 totals 14 residues. V gave up 3 bases and J gave up 3 bases, with 12 bases separating them. In germline, CDR1 is MDHEN, CDR2 SYDVKM. CDR3 DNA: TGTGCCAGCAGTTTCAGCTGGGGGGACTACGAGCAGTACTTC. It yields the protein CASSFSWGDYEQYF.

This clone has a handful of counts. The V gene is TRBV4-3, the J gene TRBJ1-6, with D hard to call. The CDR3 extends over 18 amino acids. Between the trimmed V and J ends, which lost 0 bases and 0 bases, there was a span of 12 bases. Germline V gene lookup returns CDR1 LGHNA and CDR2 YSLEER. This CDR3 is CASSQEGGLGSYNSPLHF. In DNA, the CDR3 is TGCGCCAGCAGCCAAGAAGGAGGGCTCGGCTCCTATAATTCACCCCTCCACTTT.

The rearrangement joins TRBV10-3 to TRBJ2-2; D gene unclear. This CDR3 has 16 residues. Germline CDR1 reads ENHRY; CDR2 reads SYGVKD. Trimming removed 0 bases from V and 0 bases from J, with 8 bases in between. The CDR3 here is CAISESRVSNTGELFF. CDR3 in DNA: TGTGCCATCAGTGAGTCTAGGGTATCGAACACCGGGGAGCTGTTTTTT.

To note about this clone: Other DNA sequences in this sample translate to the same CDR3. V gene TRBV27 combines with J gene TRBJ1-2; D call uncertain. V lost 4 bases to trimming and J lost 8 bases, with 20 bases between them. The CDR3 runs to 15 residues. The germline gives CDR1 MNHEY, CDR2 SMNVEV (reference sequence). CDR3 protein: CASSSPATGIGGYTF. The CDR3 region has the DNA TGTGCCAGCAGTTCACCCGCGACTGGGATAGGGGGCTACACCTTC.

V and J are TRBV28 and TRBJ2-7, with 10 bases that match TRBD2. The CDR3 covers 16 residues. From germline, CDR1 is MDHEN and CDR2 SYDVKM. After removal of 4 bases from V and 3 bases from J, the junction contained 9 bases not matched to a gene. As DNA, the CDR3 is TGTGCCAGCAGTTCGCAACTAGCGGGAAGAGTCTACGAGCAGTACTTC. Translating it yields CASSSQLAGRVYEQYF.

In DNA form, the CDR3 reads TGTGCCAGTAGTGCGACTAGCGGGGGGGCCGTGACCCAGTACTTC. It translates to CASSATSGGAVTQYF. The V gene is TRBV19, the J gene TRBJ2-5, with TRBD2 identical over 14 bases. Trimming at V came to 5 bases and at J to 7 bases, leaving 6 bases not matched to a gene. The CDR3 runs 15 residues. CDR1 is LNHDA and CDR2 is SQIVND in the germline V gene (reference sequence).

The chain has TRBV7-2 and TRBJ2-2; D call uncertain. Trimming cost V 5 bases and J 2 bases, with 9 bases left between them. This CDR3 contains 14 residues. CDR1 and CDR2 from the germline V gene are SGHTA and FQGNSA. In nucleotides, the CDR3 is TGTGCCAGCAGCGGGGTTCTAAACACCGGGGAGCTGTTTTTT. Encoded protein: CASSGVLNTGELFF.

The rearrangement joins TRBV28 to TRBJ1-1; D not resolved. V was shortened by 3 bases and J by 0 bases, with 8 bases between the two germline ends. The germline CDR1 and CDR2 sequences are MDHEN and SYDVKM. CDR3 length: 14 amino acids. The CDR3 sequence: CASSFLVMNTEAFF. The CDR3 nucleotides read TGTGCCAGCAGTTTCCTGGTAATGAACACTGAAGCTTTCTTT.

This sequence joins TRBV11-3 and TRBJ2-7; TRBD1 matches 7 bases. Unmatched junction bases numbered 0, after V lost 2 bases and J lost 2 bases. CDR3 size: 13 residues. CDR1 and CDR2 (germline): SGHNT, YENEEA. The CDR3 spells CASSLTGAYEQYV. CDR3 bases: TGTGCCAGCAGCTTAACAGGGGCCTACGAGCAGTACGTC.

This clone was counted only a few times. This chain connects TRBV5-5 to TRBJ2-7; 7 positions match TRBD1. This CDR3 is 14 amino acids long. Germline CDR1 SGHKS, CDR2 YYEKEE (reference sequence). V lost 0 bases to trimming and J lost 2 bases; unmatched junction nucleotides: 2. The CDR3 reads CASSLEGQPYEQYF. In nucleotides, the CDR3 is TGTGCCAGCAGCTTGGAGGGACAGCCCTACGAGCAGTACTTC.

The chain carries TRBV5-6 and TRBJ2-1; D unclear. Germline V lookup: CDR1 SGHDT, CDR2 YYEEEE. This CDR3 is built from 11 residues. V lost 3 bases, J lost 10 bases, and 8 bases lay in between. The chain's CDR3 is CASSSMGEQFF. The CDR3 region has the DNA TGTGCCAGCAGCTCGATGGGGGAGCAGTTCTTC.

The V call is TRBV6-5, the J call TRBJ1-3; 9 bases map to TRBD1. The CDR3 has 15 amino acids. Trimming cost V 6 bases and J 2 bases; bases outside gene matches: 5. Looked up from germline, CDR1 is MNHEY and CDR2 is SVGAGI. CDR3 bases: TGTGCCAGCAGCCGGGACAGGGTACCTGGAAACACCATATATTTT. Translated, it gives CASSRDRVPGNTIYF.

This clone was detected only a few times. J is TRBJ2-1 and V is TRBV28; perhaps TRBD2 as D (5 bases). Germline V gene lookup returns CDR1 MDHEN and CDR2 SYDVKM. The CDR3 is 17 amino acids. Between the trimmed V and J ends, which lost 7 bases and 0 bases, there was a span of 19 bases. CDR3 coding DNA: TGTGCCAGCACCGCGGCGGGCAGCCCAAGCTCCTACAATGAGCAGTTCTTC. This encodes CASTAAGSPSSYNEQFF. Based on the CDR3 plus reference TRBV28 and TRBJ2-1, the full variable domain is DVKVTQSSRYLVKRTGEKVFLECVQDMDHENMFWYRQDPGLGLRLIYFSYDVKMKEKGDIPEGYSVSREKKERFSLILESASTNQTSMYLCASTAAGSPSSYNEQFFGPGTRLTVL.

This chain links TRBV9 with TRBJ1-3, with D uncertain. The CDR3 length is 15 residues. CDR1 is SGDLS and CDR2 is YYNGEE in the germline V gene. V was pared by 3 bases and J by 0 bases, with 10 bases between. Here the CDR3 DNA reads TGTGCCAGCAGCGCCGGACGGGGCTCTGGAAACACCATATATTTT. It yields the protein CASSAGRGSGNTIYF. Together with reference TRBV9 and TRBJ1-3, the CDR3 gives the full variable domain: DSGVTQTPKHLITATGQRVTLRCSPRSGDLSVYWYQQSLDQGLQFLIQYYNGEERAKGNILERFSAQQFPDLHSELNLSSLELGDSALYFCASSAGRGSGNTIYFGEGSWLTVV.

The V and J genes are TRBV28 and TRBJ2-7; TRBD2 might be the D (6 bases). CDR1 is MDHEN and CDR2 is SYDVKM in the germline V gene. V dropped 3 bases and J dropped 7 bases, with 19 bases sitting between them. The CDR3 totals 15 residues. This CDR3 is CASSFGGTILGEQYF. CDR3 DNA: TGTGCCAGCAGTTTCGGCGGGACGATTTTGGGGGAGCAGTACTTC.

The chain recombines TRBV2 with TRBJ2-7, with D perhaps TRBD1 (6 bases). The V gene lost 9 bases and the J gene lost 3 bases, with 15 bases spanning the gap. CDR3 length: 13 amino acids. Germline assignment: CDR1 SNHLY and CDR2 FYNNEI. In DNA, the CDR3 is TGTGCCAGTGGCCCCGGACAGAACTACGAGCAGTACGTC. Encoded protein: CASGPGQNYEQYV.

The table lists this clone with a count of one. The CDR3 nucleotides are TGTGCCAGCAGCTCGCCCCCCCCTATTGCTGGGGCCAACGTCCTGACTTTC. This gives the protein CASSSPPPIAGANVLTF. The chain is built from TRBV7-2 and TRBJ2-6; no clear D gene. This CDR3 is built from 17 residues. The V end lost 4 bases, the J end lost 2 bases, and 15 bases lay between the germline ends. CDR1 SGHTA and CDR2 FQGNSA come from the germline V gene.

CDR3 residues: CASSISMSTGQGPTNEKLFF. The CDR3 DNA reads TGTGCCAGTAGTATATCAATGTCGACGGGACAGGGGCCAACTAATGAAAAACTGTTTTTT. The V gene is TRBV19, the J gene TRBJ1-4; TRBD1 aligns across 10 bases. Losses at the gene ends were 2 bases for V and 0 bases for J; bases not matched to a gene: 12. The germline gives CDR1 LNHDA, CDR2 SQIVND (reference sequence). CDR3 length equals 20 residues.

This rearrangement joins TRBV19 to TRBJ2-1, with D perhaps being TRBD1 or TRBD2 (5 bases each). Germline values: CDR1 LNHDA, CDR2 SQIVND (reference sequence). The CDR3 loop spans 11 amino acids. Trimming took 8 bases from V and 7 from J, leaving 9 bases between them. The CDR3 region is CASWDLNEQFF. For the CDR3, the DNA is TGTGCCAGTTGGGACCTAAATGAGCAGTTCTTC.